A selection of T cell receptor beta chains follows, all from one sample in a study of OX40 agonist ivuxolimab in advanced cancers. TCRdb's table, derived via immunoSEQ multiplex PCR, lists solely in-frame clones and lacks some. This sample has about 93,000 clones, with 75% to 90% found just once. The input for sequencing was CD4+ or CD8+ T cells sorted from blood, taken in a trial of the OX40 agonist ivuxolimab. The receptor set was obtained from an adult with an advanced solid tumor such as melanoma, head and neck, liver or kidney cancer. Both conserved end residues are part of each CDR3. A D gene is named only where the DNA matches it firmly. Where a row states a size, it is once, few, many or the class of an expanded clone; other rows omit it.

cdr3_nt	cdr3_aa	j_call	d_call	v_call	clone_size	cdr3_length
TGTGCCAGCAGCTTAGAAGCAGCGGGGGCCTACGAGCAGTACTTC	CASSLEAAGAYEQYF	TRBJ2-7	TRBD2	TRBV7-2	NA	15
TGTGCCAGCAGTTTACTGACTAGCGGGAGAACAGATACGCAGTATTTT	CASSLLTSGRTDTQYF	TRBJ2-3	TRBD2	TRBV28	NA	16
TGTGCCAGTAGTATACGGACTCAACCCTACAATGAGCAGTTCTTC	CASSIRTQPYNEQFF	TRBJ2-1	NA	TRBV19	NA	15
TGTGCCAGCAGCTCTACCGCCGGCGATGAGCAGTTCTTC	CASSSTAGDEQFF	TRBJ2-1	NA	TRBV11-3	NA	13
TGTGCCAGCTCACCACCGAGTAGGGGCTACGAGCAGTACTTC	CASSPPSRGYEQYF	TRBJ2-7	NA	TRBV18	once	14
TGTGCCAGCAGTCCCAGTGGGACAGGGAACTATGGCTACACCTTC	CASSPSGTGNYGYTF	TRBJ1-2	TRBD1	TRBV6-5	NA	15
TGTGCCTGGAGTAAAGGAAGGACAGGGAAGGACTCACCCCTCCACTTT	CAWSKGRTGKDSPLHF	TRBJ1-6	TRBD1	TRBV30	NA	16
TGTGCCAGCAGTTTTTCGGTACAGGGTTTAAGCTCTGGAAACACCATATATTTT	CASSFSVQGLSSGNTIYF	TRBJ1-3	NA	TRBV27	once	18
TGTGCCAGTATGAGACTAGCGGGGGGGAACGCGCAGTATTTT	CASMRLAGGNAQYF	TRBJ2-3	TRBD2	TRBV19	NA	14
TGTGCCAGCTCACCAACAGGGTCGCCGGGCGGGGAGCTGTTTTTT	CASSPTGSPGGELFF	TRBJ2-2	NA	TRBV18	once	15
TGTGCCATCAGTGGGGAGAGCGGGATACTTCGCGAGCAGTACTTC	CAISGESGILREQYF	TRBJ2-7	TRBD2	TRBV10-3	NA	15
TGTGCCAGCAGCTTAGATGAGCAGCCCCAGCATTTT	CASSLDEQPQHF	TRBJ1-5	NA	TRBV7-3	NA	12
TGTGCCAGCAGACCAGAGAGGAGCTCCTATAATTCACCCCTCCACTTT	CASRPERSSYNSPLHF	TRBJ1-6	NA	TRBV6-6	many	16
TGTGCCAGCAGCCGCCCGGGGCGCACAGATACGCAGTATTTT	CASSRPGRTDTQYF	TRBJ2-3	NA	TRBV7-2	NA	14
TGCGCCAGCAGCTTGGCAGGGGTGGAGGGTCAGCCCCAGCATTTT	CASSLAGVEGQPQHF	TRBJ1-5	NA	TRBV5-1	once	15
TGTGCCAGCAGTGAACGGGGGTATCAGCCCCAGCATTTT	CASSERGYQPQHF	TRBJ1-5	NA	TRBV6-1	NA	13
TGTGCCTGGAGTTACGAGGTCGAGCAGTACTTC	CAWSYEVEQYF	TRBJ2-7	NA	TRBV30	many	11
TGTGCCAGCGGACTTCCGGGACTAGCGGGAATAGTGGAAGGCGAGCAGTACTTC	CASGLPGLAGIVEGEQYF	TRBJ2-7	TRBD2	TRBV28	NA	18
TGTGCCAGCAGCCAAGATAGAGGCGGGGGGTCAGATACGCAGTATTTT	CASSQDRGGGSDTQYF	TRBJ2-3	TRBD2	TRBV14	NA	16
TGTGCCAGCTCGGGATATGAGCAGTTCTTC	CASSGYEQFF	TRBJ2-1	NA	TRBV6-6	once	10
TGTGCCAGCAGCTCCCCGCGGACAGGGGAAAAACTGTTTTTT	CASSSPRTGEKLFF	TRBJ1-4	TRBD1	TRBV7-9	NA	14
TGTGCCAGCAGTAGAGGGACAGGGGGCTGGCAGCCCCAGCATTTT	CASSRGTGGWQPQHF	TRBJ1-5	TRBD1	TRBV28	NA	15
TGTGCCAGCAGTGACCCTAATCAGCCCCAGCATTTT	CASSDPNQPQHF	TRBJ1-5	NA	TRBV6-1	NA	12
TGTGCCAGCAGCAAAGAGACCAATCCACTCTATGGCTACACCTTC	CASSKETNPLYGYTF	TRBJ1-2	NA	TRBV9	NA	15
TGTGCCTGGGGGGAGAGCCTCTGGCCCGGGGAGCTGTTTTTT	CAWGESLWPGELFF	TRBJ2-2	NA	TRBV30	NA	14
TGCGCCAGCAGCCCACTCTCGTCAGCAACTAATGAAAAACTGTTTTTT	CASSPLSSATNEKLFF	TRBJ1-4	NA	TRBV5-1	NA	16
TGTGCCAGTAGTCGAACTCAGGACGGTATGGCTTACGAGCAGTACTTC	CASSRTQDGMAYEQYF	TRBJ2-7	NA	TRBV19	NA	16
TGTGCCAGCAGTTCCCTCTTAGGACAGGGCTCTTATAACTATGGCTACACCTTC	CASSSLLGQGSYNYGYTF	TRBJ1-2	TRBD1	TRBV27	NA	18
TGTGCCAGCAGTTACCCCGGAGGCCAAGAGACCCAGTACTTC	CASSYPGGQETQYF	TRBJ2-5	NA	TRBV6-6	once	14
TGTGCCAGCAGCGGGCCTCAAGAGACCCAGTACTTC	CASSGPQETQYF	TRBJ2-5	NA	TRBV6-6	NA	12
TGCGCCAGCAGCCAATCCTTCAGGGCAGCCCACGAGCAGTACTTC	CASSQSFRAAHEQYF	TRBJ2-7	NA	TRBV4-3	NA	15
TGTGCCTGGAGTAAGGGTAGCGGGAGTCTTAGGGCCTACGAGCAGTACTTC	CAWSKGSGSLRAYEQYF	TRBJ2-7	TRBD2	TRBV30	NA	17
TGCGCCAGCAGCTTGGGAGGGGACGAGCAGTACTTC	CASSLGGDEQYF	TRBJ2-7	NA	TRBV5-1	NA	12
TGTGCCTGGAGTCAGGTAACCTACAATGAGCAGTTCTTC	CAWSQVTYNEQFF	TRBJ2-1	NA	TRBV30	once	13